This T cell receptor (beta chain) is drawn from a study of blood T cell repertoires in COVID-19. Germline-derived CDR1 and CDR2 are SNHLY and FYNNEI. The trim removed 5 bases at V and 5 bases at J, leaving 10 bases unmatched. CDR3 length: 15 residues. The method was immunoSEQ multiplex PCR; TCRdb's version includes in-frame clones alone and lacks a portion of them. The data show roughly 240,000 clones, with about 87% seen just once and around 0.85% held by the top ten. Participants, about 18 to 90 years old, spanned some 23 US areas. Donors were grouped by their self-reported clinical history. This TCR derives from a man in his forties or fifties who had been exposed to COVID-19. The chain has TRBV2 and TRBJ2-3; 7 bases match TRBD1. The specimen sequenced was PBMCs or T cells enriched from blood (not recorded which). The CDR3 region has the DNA TGTGCCAGCAGTTTTTACAGGGGTGATATAGATACGCAGTATTTT. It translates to CASSFYRGDIDTQYF.